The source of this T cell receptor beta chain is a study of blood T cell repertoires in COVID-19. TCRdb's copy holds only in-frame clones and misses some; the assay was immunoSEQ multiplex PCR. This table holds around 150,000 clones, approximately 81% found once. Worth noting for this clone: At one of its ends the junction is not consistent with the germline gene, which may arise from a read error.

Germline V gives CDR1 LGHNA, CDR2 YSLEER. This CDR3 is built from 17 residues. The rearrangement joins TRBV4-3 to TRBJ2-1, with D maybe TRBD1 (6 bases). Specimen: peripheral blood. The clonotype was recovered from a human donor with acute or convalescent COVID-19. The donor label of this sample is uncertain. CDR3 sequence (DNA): TGCGCCAGTAGCCAAGATGGGGGCAGGGATACCCTCAATGAGCAGTTCTTC. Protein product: CASSQDGGRDTLNEQFF.